This paragraph covers one TCR beta chain sequence. Its antigen is as yet unknown. PCR involved 60 Vbeta and 13 Jbeta primers. Generated by immunoSEQ multiplex PCR, the TCRdb table keeps only in-frame clones and is missing some. The sample includes 55,000 to 70,000 clones, approximately 80% seen only once; the top ten take roughly 8%. Germline assignment: CDR1 SQVTM and CDR2 ANQGSEA. The ends lost 8 bases at V and 8 bases at J; junction bases unmatched: 14. This CDR3 is built from 14 residues. This specimen belongs to a study of cytomegalovirus exposure and HLA in healthy donors. General study points: A few chains linked to CMV were shown in vitro to be specific for CMV antigens.

The genes are TRBV29-1 and TRBJ2-1; 8 positions match TRBD2. The TCR originated in a man between 18 and 35 years old in good health and CMV-seropositive. Sequencing was performed on PBMCs. CDR3 DNA: TGCAGCTCTAGGAGGGGCGGGGGGTTCGATGAGCAGTTCTTC. The encoded protein is CSSRRGGGFDEQFF.